The rows below give T cell receptor beta chains drawn from one sample of a study of T-cell reconstitution after alpha-beta-depleted transplantation in children. TCRdb reprocessed the PCR reads with MiXCR, giving one entry per CDR3 protein. The table lists 95,000 to 120,000 distinct CDR3 sequences, 5.5% to 7% of them singletons. The sequencing here drew on PBMCs, mostly from graft donor cells, taken 360 days after TCRalphabeta/CD19-depleted stem cell transplant. The source is a male patient between 2 and 10 years old who had a stem cell transplant for acute lymphoblastic leukemia, so the T cells may come from the graft donor. The conserved cysteine and the conserved F or W are not part of the CDR3 here.

v_call cdr3_length cdr3_aa
TRBV28 14 ASRTLGGQHQETQY
TRBV10-3 13 AISLDSPPYNEQF
TRBV20-1 12 SPRREGPKDTQY
TRBV27 10 ASSQPGQGLT
TRBV4-1 15 ASSHLSALATNEKLF
TRBV9 11 ASSSLGGLEQF
TRBV7-6 13 ASSLSGSGNSPLH
TRBV7-8 11 ASGPTVYNEQF
TRBV18 11 ASSPRRAHEQY
TRBV24-1 11 ATSDWTENIQY
TRBV20-1 12 SARTRDRENIQY
TRBV28 12 ASSFGRQGYEQY
TRBV30 16 AWSTGLAGGPYTGELF
TRBV28 10 ASSFGGQETP
TRBV7-6 11 ASSPYWADTQY
TRBV20-1 11 SARDLRGAEAF
TRBV12-3/TRBV12-4 9 ASRTGTLAF
TRBV20-1 13 SALPPGPVYNEQF
TRBV7-2 13 ASSFATFSYNEQF
TRBV20-1 11 SARERTAGEQY
TRBV2 14 ASSLAAARFSEKLF
TRBV19 11 ASSPYWRHEQY
TRBV9 13 ASSVIGRGTDTQY
TRBV5-1 13 ASSLRTSVSGELF
TRBV7-9 14 ASSLAGTPFYNEQF
TRBV7-9 14 ASSPKGGAAKETQY
TRBV7-6 12 ASSLPGKGTEAF
TRBV20-1 9 SAPGAGEQY
TRBV7-9 14 ASASRDRGVSYGYT
TRBV4-3 12 ASSQDPLRSEAF
TRBV6-2/TRBV6-3 12 ASSRSGRIYEQY
TRBV18 14 ASSLHPTGRGTEAF
TRBV7-2 12 ASSLIAVTYEQY
TRBV28 12 ASSPPGLAETQY
TRBV12-3/TRBV12-4 12 ASSYLQGTTEAF
TRBV9 13 ASSVGASSYNEQF
TRBV7-9 10 ASSQGANEQF
TRBV12-5 11 ASGGVVNDGYT
TRBV10-2 12 ASSESPTGSEAF
TRBV4-3 13 ASSQDRGRGQPQH
TRBV5-1 12 ASSRDTYQETQY
TRBV24-1 15 ATSGVGRTLNTGELF
TRBV9 19 ASSAQPGTGSNRNSNQPQH
TRBV6-5 11 ASSYFRNTEAF
TRBV7-6 11 ASSFIQPDTQY
TRBV29-1 8 SVEGTGQG
TRBV5-6 16 ASSLDGTSGSWGETQY